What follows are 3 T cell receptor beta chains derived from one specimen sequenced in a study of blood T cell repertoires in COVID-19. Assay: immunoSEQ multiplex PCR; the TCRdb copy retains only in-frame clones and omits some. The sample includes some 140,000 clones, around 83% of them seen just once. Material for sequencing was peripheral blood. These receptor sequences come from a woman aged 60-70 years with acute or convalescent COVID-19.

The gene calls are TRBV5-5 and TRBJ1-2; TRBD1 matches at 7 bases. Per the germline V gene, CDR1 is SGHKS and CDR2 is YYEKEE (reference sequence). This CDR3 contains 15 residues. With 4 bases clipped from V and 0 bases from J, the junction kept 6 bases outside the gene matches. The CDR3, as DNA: TGTGCCAGCAGCCCCTTGGGGACAGCTAACTATGGCTACACCTTC. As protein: CASSPLGTANYGYTF.

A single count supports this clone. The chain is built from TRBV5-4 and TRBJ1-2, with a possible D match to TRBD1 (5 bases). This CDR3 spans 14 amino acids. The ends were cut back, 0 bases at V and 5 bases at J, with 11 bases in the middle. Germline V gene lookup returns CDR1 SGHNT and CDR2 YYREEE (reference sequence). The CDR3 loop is CASSLGERQYGYTF. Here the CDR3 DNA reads TGTGCCAGCAGCTTGGGGGAAAGACAGTATGGCTACACCTTC.

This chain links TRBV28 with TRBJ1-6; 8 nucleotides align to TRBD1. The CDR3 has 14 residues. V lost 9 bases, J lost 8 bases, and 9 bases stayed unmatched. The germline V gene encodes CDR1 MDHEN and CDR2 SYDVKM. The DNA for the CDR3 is TGTGCCAGTCTTAGGGGACAGGCCTATTCACCCCTCCACTTT. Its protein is CASLRGQAYSPLHF.